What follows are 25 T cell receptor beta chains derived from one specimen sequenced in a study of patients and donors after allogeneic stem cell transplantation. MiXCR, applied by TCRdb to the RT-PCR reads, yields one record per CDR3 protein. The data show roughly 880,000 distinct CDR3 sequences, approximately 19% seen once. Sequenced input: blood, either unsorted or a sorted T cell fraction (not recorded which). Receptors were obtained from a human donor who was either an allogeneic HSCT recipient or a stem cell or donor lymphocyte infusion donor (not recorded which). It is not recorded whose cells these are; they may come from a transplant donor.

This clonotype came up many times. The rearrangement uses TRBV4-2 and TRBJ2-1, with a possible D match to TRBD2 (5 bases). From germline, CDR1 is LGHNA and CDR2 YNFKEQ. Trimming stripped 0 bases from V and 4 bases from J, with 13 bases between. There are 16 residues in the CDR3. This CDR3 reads CASSQETDGNYNEQFF. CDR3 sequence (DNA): TGTGCCAGCAGCCAAGAAACGGACGGGAATTACAATGAGCAGTTCTTC.

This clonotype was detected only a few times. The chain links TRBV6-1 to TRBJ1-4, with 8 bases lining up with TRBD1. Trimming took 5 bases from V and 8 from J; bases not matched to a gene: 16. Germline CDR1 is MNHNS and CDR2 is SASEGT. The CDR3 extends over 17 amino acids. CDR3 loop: CASSHQIWTGMREKLFF. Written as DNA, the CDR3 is TGTGCCAGCAGTCACCAAATTTGGACAGGGATGCGGGAAAAACTGTTTTTT.

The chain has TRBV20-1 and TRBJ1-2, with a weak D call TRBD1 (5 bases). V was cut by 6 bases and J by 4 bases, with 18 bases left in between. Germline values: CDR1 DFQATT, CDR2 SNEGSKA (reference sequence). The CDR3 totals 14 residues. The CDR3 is CSASRDDSSYGYTF. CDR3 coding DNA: TGCAGTGCCTCTAGGGACGACTCCAGCTATGGCTACACCTTC.

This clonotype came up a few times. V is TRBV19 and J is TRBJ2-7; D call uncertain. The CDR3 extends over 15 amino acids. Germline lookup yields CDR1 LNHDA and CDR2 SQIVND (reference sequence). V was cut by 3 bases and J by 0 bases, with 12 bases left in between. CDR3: CASSMRRVGSYEQYF. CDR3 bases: TGTGCCAGTAGTATGCGACGTGTCGGCTCCTACGAGCAGTACTTC. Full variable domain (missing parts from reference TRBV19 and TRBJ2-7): DGGITQSPKYLFRKEGQNVTLSCEQNLNHDAMYWYRQDPGQGLRLIYYSQIVNDFQKGDIAEGYSVSREKKESFPLTVTSAQKNPTAFYLCASSMRRVGSYEQYFGPGTRLTVT.

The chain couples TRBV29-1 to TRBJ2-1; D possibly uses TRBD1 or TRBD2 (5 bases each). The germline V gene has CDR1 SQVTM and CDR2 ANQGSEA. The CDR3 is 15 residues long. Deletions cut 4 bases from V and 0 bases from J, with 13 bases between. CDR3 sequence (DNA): TGCAGCGTTGCGGGGCAGCCGAGCTCCTACAATGAGCAGTTCTTC. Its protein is CSVAGQPSSYNEQFF.

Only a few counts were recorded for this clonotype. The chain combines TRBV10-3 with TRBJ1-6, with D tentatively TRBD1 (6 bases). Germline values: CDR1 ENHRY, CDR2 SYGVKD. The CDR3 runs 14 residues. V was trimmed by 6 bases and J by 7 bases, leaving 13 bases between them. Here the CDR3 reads CAIRKGGANSPLHF. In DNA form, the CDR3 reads TGTGCCATCAGAAAAGGGGGGGCCAATTCACCCCTCCACTTT.

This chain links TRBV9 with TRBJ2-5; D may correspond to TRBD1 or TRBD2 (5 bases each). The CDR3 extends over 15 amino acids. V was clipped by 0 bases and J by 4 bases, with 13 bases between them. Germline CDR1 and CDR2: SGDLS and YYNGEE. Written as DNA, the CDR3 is TGTGCCAGCAGCGTAGCTGACAAGGGGACAGAGACCCAGTACTTC. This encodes CASSVADKGTETQYF.

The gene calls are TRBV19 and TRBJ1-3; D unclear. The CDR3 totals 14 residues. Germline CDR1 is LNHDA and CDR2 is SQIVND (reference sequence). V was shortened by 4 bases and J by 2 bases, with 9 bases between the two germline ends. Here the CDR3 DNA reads TGTGCCAGTAGTACCTCCAGTGCTGGAAACACCATATATTTT. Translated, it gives CASSTSSAGNTIYF. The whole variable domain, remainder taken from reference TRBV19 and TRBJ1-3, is DGGITQSPKYLFRKEGQNVTLSCEQNLNHDAMYWYRQDPGQGLRLIYYSQIVNDFQKGDIAEGYSVSREKKESFPLTVTSAQKNPTAFYLCASSTSSAGNTIYFGEGSWLTVV.

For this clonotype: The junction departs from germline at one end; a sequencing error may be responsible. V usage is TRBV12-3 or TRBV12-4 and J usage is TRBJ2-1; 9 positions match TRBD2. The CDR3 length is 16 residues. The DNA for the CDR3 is TGTGCCAGCAGTGGGTATTTGCGGGGGGGCTACGATGAGCAGTTCTTC. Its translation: CASSGYLRGGYDEQFF.

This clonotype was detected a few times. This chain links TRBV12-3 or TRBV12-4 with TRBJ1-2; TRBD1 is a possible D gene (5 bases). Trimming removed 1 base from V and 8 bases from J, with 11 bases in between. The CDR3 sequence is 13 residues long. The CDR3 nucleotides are TGTGCCAGCAGTTTAGAGGGGCGTAGGGGCTACACCTTC. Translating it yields CASSLEGRRGYTF.

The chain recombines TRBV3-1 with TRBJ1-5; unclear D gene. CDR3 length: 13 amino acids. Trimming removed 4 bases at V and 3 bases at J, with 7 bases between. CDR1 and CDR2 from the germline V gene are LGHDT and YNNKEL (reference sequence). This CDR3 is CASSPFNNQPQHF. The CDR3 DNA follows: TGTGCCAGCAGCCCTTTTAACAATCAGCCCCAGCATTTT.

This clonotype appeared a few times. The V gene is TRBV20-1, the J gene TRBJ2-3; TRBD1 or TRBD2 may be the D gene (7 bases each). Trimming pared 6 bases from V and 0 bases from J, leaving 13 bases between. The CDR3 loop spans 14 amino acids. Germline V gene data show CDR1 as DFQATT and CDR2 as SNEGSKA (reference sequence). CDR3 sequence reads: CSAGRDRSTDTQYF. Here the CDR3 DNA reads TGCAGTGCGGGGAGGGACAGAAGCACAGATACGCAGTATTTT.

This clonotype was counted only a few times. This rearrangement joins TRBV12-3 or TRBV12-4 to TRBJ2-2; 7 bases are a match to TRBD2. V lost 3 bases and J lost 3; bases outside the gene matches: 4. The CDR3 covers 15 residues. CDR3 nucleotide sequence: TGTGCCAGCAGTTTGGGTCGGGGGGACACCGGGGAGCTGTTTTTT. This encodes CASSLGRGDTGELFF.

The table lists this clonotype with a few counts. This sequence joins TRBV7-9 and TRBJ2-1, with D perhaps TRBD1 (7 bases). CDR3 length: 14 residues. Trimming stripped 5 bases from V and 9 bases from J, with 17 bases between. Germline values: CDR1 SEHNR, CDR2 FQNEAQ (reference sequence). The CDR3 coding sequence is TGTGCCAGCAGCCCGGGACCAGGGGGGTCTGAGCAGTTCTTC. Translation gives CASSPGPGGSEQFF.

The CDR3, as DNA: TGTGCCGTACGGGCAGGGGAAAATTCACCCCTCCACTTT. Protein sequence: CAVRAGENSPLHF. The chain is built from TRBV7-8 and TRBJ1-6; D is perhaps TRBD1 (6 bases). CDR3 length: 13 amino acids. The V gene's germline CDR1 is SGHVS and CDR2 FQNEAQ. Trimming stripped 11 bases from V and 7 bases from J, with 15 bases between.

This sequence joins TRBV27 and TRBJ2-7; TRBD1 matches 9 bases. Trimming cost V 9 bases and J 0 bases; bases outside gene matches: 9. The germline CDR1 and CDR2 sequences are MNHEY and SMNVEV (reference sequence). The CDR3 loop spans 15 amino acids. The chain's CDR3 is CASGTGTGYSYEQYF. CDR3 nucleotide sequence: TGTGCCAGTGGGACCGGGACAGGGTACTCCTACGAGCAGTACTTC.

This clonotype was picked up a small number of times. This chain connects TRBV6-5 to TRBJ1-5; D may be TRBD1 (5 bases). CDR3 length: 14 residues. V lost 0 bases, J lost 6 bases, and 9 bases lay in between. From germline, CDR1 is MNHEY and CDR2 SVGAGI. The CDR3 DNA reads TGTGCCAGCAGTTACTCGATCGGGGGTCAGCCCCAGCATTTT. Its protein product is CASSYSIGGQPQHF.

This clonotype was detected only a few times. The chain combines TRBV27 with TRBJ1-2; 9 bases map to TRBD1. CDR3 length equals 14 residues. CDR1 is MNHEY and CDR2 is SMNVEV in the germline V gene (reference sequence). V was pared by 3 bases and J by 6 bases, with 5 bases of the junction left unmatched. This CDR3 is CASSLTGGGNGYTF. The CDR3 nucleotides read TGTGCCAGCAGTTTGACAGGGGGAGGGAATGGCTACACCTTC.

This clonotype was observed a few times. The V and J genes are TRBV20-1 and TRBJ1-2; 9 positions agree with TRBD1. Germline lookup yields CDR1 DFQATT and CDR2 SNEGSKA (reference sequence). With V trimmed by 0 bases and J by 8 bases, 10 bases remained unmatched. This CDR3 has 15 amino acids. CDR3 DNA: TGCAGTGCTAGAGATCGTAGACAGGGGGAGAGGGGCTACACCTTC. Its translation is CSARDRRQGERGYTF.

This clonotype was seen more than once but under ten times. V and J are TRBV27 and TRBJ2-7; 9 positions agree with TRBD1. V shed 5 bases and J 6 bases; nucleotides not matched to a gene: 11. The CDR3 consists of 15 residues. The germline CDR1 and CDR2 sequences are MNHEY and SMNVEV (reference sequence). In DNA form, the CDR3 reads TGTGCCAGCAGTCCTAACTACAGGGGGCACGGCGAGCAGTACTTC. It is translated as CASSPNYRGHGEQYF.

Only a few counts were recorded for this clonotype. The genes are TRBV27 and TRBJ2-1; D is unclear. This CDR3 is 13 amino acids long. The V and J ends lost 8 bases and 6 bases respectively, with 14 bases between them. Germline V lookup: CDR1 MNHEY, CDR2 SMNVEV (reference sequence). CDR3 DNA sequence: TGTGCCAGCTCAGAAGTATCGGGCAATGAGCAGTTCTTC. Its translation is CASSEVSGNEQFF.

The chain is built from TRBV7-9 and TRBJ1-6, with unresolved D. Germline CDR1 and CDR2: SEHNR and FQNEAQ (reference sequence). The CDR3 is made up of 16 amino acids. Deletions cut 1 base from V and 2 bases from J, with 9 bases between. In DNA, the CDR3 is TGTGCCAGCAGCTTAGGTGGGAGCGCCTATAATTCACCCCTCCACTTT. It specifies CASSLGGSAYNSPLHF. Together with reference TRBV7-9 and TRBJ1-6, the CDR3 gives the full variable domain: DTGVSQNPRHKITKRGQNVTFRCDPISEHNRLYWYRQTLGQGPEFLTYFQNEAQLEKSRLLSDRFSAERPKGSFSTLEIQRTEQGDSAMYLCASSLGGSAYNSPLHFGNGTRLTVT.

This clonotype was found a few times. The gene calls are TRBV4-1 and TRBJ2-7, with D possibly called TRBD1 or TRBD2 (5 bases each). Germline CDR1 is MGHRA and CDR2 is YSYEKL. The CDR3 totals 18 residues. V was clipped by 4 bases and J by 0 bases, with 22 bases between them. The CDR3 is CASSRVVAGTADSYEQYF. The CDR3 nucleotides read TGCGCCAGCAGCCGAGTTGTAGCTGGGACCGCCGACTCCTACGAGCAGTACTTC.

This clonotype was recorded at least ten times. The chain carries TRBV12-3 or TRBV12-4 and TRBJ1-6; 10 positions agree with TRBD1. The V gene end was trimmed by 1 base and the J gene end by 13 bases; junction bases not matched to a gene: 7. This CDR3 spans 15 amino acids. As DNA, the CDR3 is TGTGCCAGCAGTTTAGGCGGGACAGGGGAGTTTCCCCTCCACTTT. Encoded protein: CASSLGGTGEFPLHF.

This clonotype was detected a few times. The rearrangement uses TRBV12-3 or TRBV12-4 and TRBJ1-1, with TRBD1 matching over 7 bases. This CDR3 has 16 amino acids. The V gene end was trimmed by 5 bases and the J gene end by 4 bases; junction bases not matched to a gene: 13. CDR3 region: CASSPLGTAGGTEAFF. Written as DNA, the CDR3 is TGTGCCAGCAGTCCATTAGGGACAGCAGGAGGCACTGAAGCTTTCTTT.